These 20 T cell receptor beta chains share one sample of origin, sequenced in a study of T cell responses to AZD1222 COVID-19 vaccine. The table came from immunoSEQ multiplex PCR; TCRdb's copy has only in-frame clones and leaves some out. The table includes approximately 67,000 clones, 75% to 90% detected once. The sample was peripheral blood, taken on day 0 of AZD1222 vaccination. These receptors originate from an adult in good health.

V usage is TRBV15 and J usage is TRBJ1-2; D might be TRBD1 (5 bases). Germline V gives CDR1 LNHNV, CDR2 YYDKDF (reference sequence). V lost 0 bases and J 5 bases, leaving 16 bases between the germline ends. The CDR3 spans 16 residues. CDR3 DNA: TGTGCCACCAGCAGAGATAGGGGAGCTTCAGCATATGGCTACACCTTC. Protein product: CATSRDRGASAYGYTF.

The rearrangement links TRBV29-1 to TRBJ1-2, with 8 bases aligning to TRBD1. Losses at the gene ends were 7 bases for V and 4 bases for J; bases not matched to a gene: 5. This CDR3 is built from 12 residues. CDR1 and CDR2 from the germline V gene are SQVTM and ANQGSEA. DNA of the CDR3: TGCAGCGCTCGGACAGGGACCTATGGCTACACCTTC. Protein: CSARTGTYGYTF.

The rearrangement joins TRBV27 to TRBJ2-1, with a possible D match to TRBD2 (6 bases). CDR3 length: 15 amino acids. Trimming took off 4 bases at V and 0 bases at J, with 10 bases between the two ends. Germline V CDR1 and CDR2: MNHEY, SMNVEV (reference sequence). CDR3 nucleotides: TGTGCCAGCAGTTCGGGACTTATCTCCTACAATGAGCAGTTCTTC. Its translation is CASSSGLISYNEQFF.

The genes are TRBV7-2 and TRBJ2-3, with D unresolved. Germline lookup yields CDR1 SGHTA and CDR2 FQGNSA. Trimming pared 0 bases from V and 5 bases from J, leaving 3 bases between. The CDR3 is 12 amino acids. CDR3 DNA sequence: TGTGCCAGCAGCTTAGCGCTAGATACGCAGTATTTT. Protein sequence: CASSLALDTQYF.

The CDR3 loop reads CASSPTDRPPYEQYF. CDR3 bases: TGTGCCAGCAGCCCCACGGACAGGCCCCCCTACGAGCAGTACTTC. This sequence joins TRBV6-5 and TRBJ2-7; 7 bases agree with TRBD1. This CDR3 region has 15 residues. The germline gives CDR1 MNHEY, CDR2 SVGAGI. V lost 6 bases to trimming and J lost 2 bases; unmatched junction nucleotides: 10.

V and J are TRBV27 and TRBJ2-7; possibly TRBD2 for D (6 bases). The V and J ends lost 5 bases and 4 bases respectively, with 15 bases between them. The CDR3 extends over 14 amino acids. CDR1 and CDR2 (germline): MNHEY, SMNVEV (reference sequence). The CDR3 sequence is CASSGGANYYEQYF. The CDR3 nucleotides read TGTGCCAGCAGTGGAGGGGCGAACTATTACGAGCAGTACTTC.

The chain is built from TRBV6-2 or TRBV6-3 and TRBJ1-6, with 7 bases identical to TRBD1. The CDR3 runs to 13 residues. V dropped 6 bases and J dropped 7; count of bases not matched to a gene: 3. Germline lookup yields CDR1 MNHEY and CDR2 SVGEGT. This chain's CDR3 is CASSRDSNSPLHF. CDR3 nucleotide sequence: TGTGCCAGCAGCCGGGACAGCAATTCACCCCTCCACTTT.

The rearrangement joins TRBV5-1 to TRBJ2-5; no clear D gene. CDR3 size: 13 residues. With 4 bases removed from V and 4 bases from J, the gap between germline ends came to 11 bases. Germline loops: CDR1 SGHRS, CDR2 YFSETQ. The DNA of the CDR3 is TGCGCCAGCAGCCCCCGTTTGGGAGAGACCCAGTACTTC. This sequence encodes CASSPRLGETQYF.

The chain joins TRBV5-1 to TRBJ2-5; the match to TRBD2 covers 10 bases. The CDR3 length is 16 residues. Germline V lookup: CDR1 SGHRS, CDR2 YFSETQ. With V trimmed by 4 bases and J by 5 bases, 11 bases remained unmatched. Written as DNA, the CDR3 is TGCGCCAGCAGCCCGGGAAAGCGGGGGGGCGAGGAGACCCAGTACTTC. Translation: CASSPGKRGGEETQYF.

The rearrangement uses TRBV5-8 and TRBJ2-5, with D possibly TRBD1 on 5 matching bases. The ends were cut back, 5 bases at V and 5 bases at J, with 10 bases in the middle. Germline V gene data show CDR1 as SGHTS and CDR2 as YDEGEE. The CDR3 totals 12 residues. The CDR3 sequence: CASSWTLETQYF. The CDR3 nucleotides read TGTGCCAGCAGTTGGACACTTGAGACCCAGTACTTC.

This sequence joins TRBV5-6 and TRBJ2-1; no firm D call. CDR3 size: 10 residues. Germline loops: CDR1 SGHDT, CDR2 YYEEEE. V shed 1 base and J shed 12 bases, with 5 bases lying between them. The CDR3 sequence is CASSLTRQFF. Here the CDR3 DNA reads TGTGCCAGCAGCTTGACCCGGCAGTTCTTC.

The chain employs TRBV19 and TRBJ1-5; D perhaps matches TRBD1 (6 bases). The CDR3 length is 14 residues. CDR1 is LNHDA and CDR2 is SQIVND in the germline V gene (reference sequence). Trimming left V 8 bases short and J 9 bases short, with 20 bases between. The CDR3: CASETGGTSGPQHF. CDR3 in DNA: TGTGCCAGTGAGACAGGAGGAACCTCAGGGCCCCAGCATTTT. The full variable domain, in which reference TRBV19 and TRBJ1-5 provide the parts outside the CDR3, is DGGITQSPKYLFRKEGQNVTLSCEQNLNHDAMYWYRQDPGQGLRLIYYSQIVNDFQKGDIAEGYSVSREKKESFPLTVTSAQKNPTAFYLCASETGGTSGPQHFGDGTRLSIL.

This clone was detected once. The chain combines TRBV27 with TRBJ2-7; TRBD1 matches at 7 bases. This CDR3 spans 15 amino acids. Germline V CDR1 and CDR2: MNHEY, SMNVEV (reference sequence). With V trimmed by 6 bases and J by 2 bases, 10 bases remained unmatched. CDR3 sequence reads: CASRRTGTAPYEQYF. As DNA, the CDR3 is TGTGCCAGCAGACGAACCGGGACAGCCCCCTACGAGCAGTACTTC.

The chain combines TRBV28 with TRBJ2-7; D is possibly TRBD2 (5 bases). With the DNA end fitting TRBJ2-1 better, the J assignment may be wrong. Germline loops: CDR1 MDHEN, CDR2 SYDVKM. The CDR3 has 15 residues. CDR3 region: CASSQLLASGNEQFF. CDR3 DNA: TGTGCCAGCAGTCAGCTGCTAGCCAGTGGGAATGAGCAGTTCTTC.

This clone was seen a single time. This chain uses TRBV27 with TRBJ2-7, with 7 bases that match TRBD1. The length of the CDR3 is 14 residues. Germline assignment: CDR1 MNHEY and CDR2 SMNVEV (reference sequence). Trimming at V came to 5 bases and at J to 9 bases, leaving 13 bases not matched to a gene. CDR3 in DNA: TGTGCCAGCAGTCCTCTACCAGACAGGGTTGGGCAGTACTTC. Translating it yields CASSPLPDRVGQYF.

This chain links TRBV2 with TRBJ2-3; no reliable D call. Germline loops: CDR1 SNHLY, CDR2 FYNNEI. Deletions cut 2 bases from V and 3 bases from J, with 6 bases between. The CDR3 extends over 13 amino acids. As DNA, the CDR3 is TGTGCCAGCAGTGAACTGCAAACAGATACGCAGTATTTT. Protein sequence: CASSELQTDTQYF.

The rearrangement uses TRBV29-1 and TRBJ2-4; 9 bases are a match to TRBD1. This CDR3 has 15 residues. Germline CDR1 SQVTM, CDR2 ANQGSEA. J gave up 5 bases and V 6 bases, and 11 bases lay outside the gene matches. This CDR3 reads CSVVDRGVPQNIQYF. The DNA for the CDR3 is TGCAGCGTGGTGGACAGGGGCGTACCCCAAAACATTCAGTACTTC.

The chain links TRBV5-1 to TRBJ2-3, with 8 bases fitting TRBD2. The CDR3 is 15 residues long. Germline CDR1 and CDR2: SGHRS and YFSETQ. The trim removed 6 bases at V and 2 bases at J, leaving 8 bases unmatched. CDR3 loop: CASIGSSGYTDTQYF. Written as DNA, the CDR3 is TGCGCCAGCATCGGGTCTAGCGGGTACACAGATACGCAGTATTTT.

CDR3 residues: CASSYPPGGNTEAFF. The DNA of the CDR3 is TGTGCCAGCAGTTACCCGCCCGGGGGGAACACTGAAGCTTTCTTT. The V gene is TRBV6-2 or TRBV6-3, the J gene TRBJ1-1; TRBD1 might be the D (5 bases). CDR1 and CDR2 (germline): MNHEY, SVGEGT. V gave up 2 bases and J gave up 1 base, with 11 bases separating them. CDR3 length equals 15 residues.

This clone occurred once. The chain couples TRBV20-1 to TRBJ1-2; TRBD1 matches at 9 bases. V gave up 3 bases and J gave up 4 bases; unmatched junction bases: 9. The CDR3 totals 15 residues. CDR1 and CDR2 (germline): DFQATT, SNEGSKA (reference sequence). CDR3 in DNA: TGCAGTGCTAGTTTACAGGGGGCGCTTAGCTATGGCTACACCTTC. Protein product: CSASLQGALSYGYTF.